This entry lists 6 T cell receptor beta chains sequenced from one sample in a study of cytomegalovirus exposure and HLA in healthy donors (dated by TCRdb to about 2017). Library creation used the immunoSEQ multiplex PCR assay. Entries here come from immuneACCESS through TCRdb and include only in-frame sequences with V and J called. Some clones fail to appear in such tables; in the studies checked, an unresolved V gene covers under half of the shortfall, and the cause of the remainder is unknown. The sample table shows roughly 68,000 clones, and about 89% are seen once. The leading ten clones occupy 1.7% of the sample. The sample consisted of PBMCs. The receptors were sampled from a woman aged 18-29 years in good health and CMV-seronegative.

Only a few counts were recorded for this clone. J is TRBJ1-6 and V is TRBV6-5; weak D call: TRBD1 (5 bases). The germline gives CDR1 MNHEY, CDR2 SVGAGI. There are 15 residues in the CDR3. V was pared by 0 bases and J by 8 bases, with 11 bases between. CDR3 nucleotide sequence: TGTGCCAGCAGTTACTCGGCAGGGCGCGATTCACCCCTCCACTTT. Protein: CASSYSAGRDSPLHF.

The count of this clone is one. The chain carries TRBV5-3 and TRBJ2-7; TRBD1 agrees at 10 bases. Being an ORF, TRBV5-3 has a function that is uncertain. J lost 4 bases, V lost 2 bases, and 3 bases had no gene match. The CDR3 loop spans 14 amino acids. The CDR3 loop reads CARSFRQGAYEQYF. The CDR3 DNA sequence: TGTGCCAGAAGCTTCCGACAGGGGGCTTACGAGCAGTACTTC.

This rearrangement joins TRBV18 to TRBJ2-7, with 9 bases identical to TRBD2. The germline V gene has CDR1 KGHSH and CDR2 LQKENI. The CDR3 spans 17 residues. Losses at the gene ends were 1 base for V and 4 bases for J; bases not matched to a gene: 11. CDR3 sequence: CASSPLLLGAGGYEQYF. The CDR3 DNA is TGTGCCAGCTCACCACTCCTGTTGGGGGCGGGAGGGTACGAGCAGTACTTC.

The chain uses TRBV9 and TRBJ1-2, with D possibly TRBD1 on 5 matching bases. Germline-derived CDR1 and CDR2 are SGDLS and YYNGEE. V shed 0 bases and J shed 4 bases, with 16 bases lying between them. This CDR3 region has 16 residues. For the CDR3, the DNA is TGTGCCAGCAGCGTAGCCCCGACAGAGTTCATCTATGGCTACACCTTC. This gives the protein CASSVAPTEFIYGYTF.

V is TRBV30 and J is TRBJ2-7, with 10 bases matching TRBD1. Trimming cost V 2 bases and J 6 bases; bases outside gene matches: 4. The CDR3 has 13 amino acids. Germline V gene data show CDR1 as GTSNPN and CDR2 as SVGIG (reference sequence). CDR3 in amino acids: CAWSTGTGVEQYF. The CDR3 DNA follows: TGTGCCTGGAGTACCGGGACAGGGGTCGAGCAGTACTTC.

This clone was seen only once. The chain carries TRBV5-4 and TRBJ1-1; D remains ambiguous. This CDR3 is built from 11 residues. V shed 7 bases and J shed 2 bases, with 6 bases lying between them. Per germline, CDR1 SGHNT and CDR2 YYREEE (reference sequence). In DNA form, the CDR3 reads TGTGCCAGCGCGACTAACACTGAAGCTTTCTTT. Amino acid sequence: CASATNTEAFF. Together with reference TRBV5-4 and TRBJ1-1, the CDR3 gives the full variable domain: ETGVTQSPTHLIKTRGQQVTLRCSSQSGHNTVSWYQQALGQGPQFIFQYYREEENGRGNFPPRFSGLQFPNYSSELNVNALELDDSALYLCASATNTEAFFGQGTRLTVV.